This passage covers 16 T cell receptor beta chains from one sample sequenced in a study of T cells in Graves' hyperthyroidism and ophthalmopathy. There were TCR beta CDR3 regions amplified from RNA transcripts. A first-round RT-PCR of the TCR CDR3 used the HTBI primer set. TCRdb independently ran MiXCR on the multiplex PCR reads; one entry per CDR3 protein. The data show 200,000 to 250,000 distinct CDR3 sequences, less than 20% seen once. Sequences were obtained from blood. The receptor set was obtained from a woman aged 45 to 65 with Graves' hyperthyroidism.

At least ten counts were recorded for this clonotype. The rearrangement joins TRBV27 to TRBJ2-3; TRBD1 aligns across 7 bases. This CDR3 has 14 residues. Unmatched junction bases numbered 8, after V lost 6 bases and J lost 5 bases. The germline V gene has CDR1 MNHEY and CDR2 SMNVEV (reference sequence). The CDR3 DNA sequence: TGTGCCAGCAGAATGACAGGGAACGGAGATACGCAGTATTTT. Encoded protein: CASRMTGNGDTQYF.

This clonotype was seen repeatedly, ten times or more. The V and J genes are TRBV6-1 and TRBJ1-1; a weak D match, TRBD1 (6 bases). CDR3 size: 15 residues. Looked up from germline, CDR1 is MNHNS and CDR2 is SASEGT. V was shortened by 11 bases and J by 0 bases, with 19 bases between the two germline ends. CDR3 region: CACWRGGAMNTEAFF. DNA of the CDR3: TGTGCCTGTTGGCGGGGGGGGGCTATGAACACTGAAGCTTTCTTT.

This clonotype was seen repeatedly, ten times or more. This chain uses TRBV2 with TRBJ1-1, with D hard to call. This CDR3 has 14 amino acids. V was trimmed by 6 bases and J by 3 bases, leaving 14 bases between them. Germline V gives CDR1 SNHLY, CDR2 FYNNEI. The CDR3 DNA reads TGTGCCAGCAGCGGGGAGGTTGGGGACACTGAAGCTTTCTTT. Encoded protein: CASSGEVGDTEAFF.

This clonotype was counted between two and nine times. The chain has TRBV6-5 and TRBJ2-4, with D maybe TRBD2 (6 bases). V shed 5 bases and J shed 4 bases, with 12 bases lying between them. Germline CDR1 is MNHEY and CDR2 is SVGAGI. This CDR3 spans 14 amino acids. The CDR3 region is CASSLFREKNIQYF. The DNA for the CDR3 is TGTGCCAGCAGTCTTTTCCGGGAGAAAAACATTCAGTACTTC.

At least ten counts were recorded for this clonotype. The CDR3 loop is CASSSEIDGGPARGEQYF. The CDR3 DNA follows: TGTGCCAGCAGCAGTGAAATTGATGGGGGACCAGCCAGAGGGGAGCAGTACTTC. The rearrangement links TRBV2 to TRBJ2-7; TRBD1 or TRBD2 may be the D gene (5 bases each). The V end was cut by 6 bases, the J end by 7 bases, with 31 bases between. The germline gives CDR1 SNHLY, CDR2 FYNNEI. This CDR3 has 18 residues.

This clonotype was seen repeatedly, ten times or more. The chain links TRBV24-1 to TRBJ1-1; a possible D gene is TRBD1 (6 bases). The CDR3 totals 14 residues. V dropped 5 bases and J dropped 5 bases, with 14 bases sitting between them. Germline values: CDR1 KGHDR, CDR2 SFDVKD. CDR3 in amino acids: CATSGTGRGTEAFF. The DNA for the CDR3 is TGTGCCACCAGTGGCACAGGGAGAGGTACTGAAGCTTTCTTT.

The rearrangement uses TRBV5-1 and TRBJ2-7; TRBD2 agrees at 13 bases. CDR3 length: 15 residues. The germline V gene encodes CDR1 SGHRS and CDR2 YFSETQ. With 4 bases clipped from V and 4 bases from J, the junction kept 5 bases outside the gene matches. CDR3: CASSPGTSGKYEQYF. In nucleotides, the CDR3 is TGCGCCAGCAGCCCCGGGACTAGCGGGAAGTACGAGCAGTACTTC.

This clonotype was found many times. CDR3 coding DNA: TGCAGCGTTATGGCAGGAGTGAACACTGAAGCTTTCTTT. Translated, it gives CSVMAGVNTEAFF. The J gene is TRBJ1-1, the V gene TRBV29-1, with D uncertain. V lost 5 bases, J lost 0 bases, and 10 bases lay in between. Germline V lookup: CDR1 SQVTM, CDR2 ANQGSEA. There are 13 residues in the CDR3.

This clonotype occurred many times. The V and J genes are TRBV6-1 and TRBJ2-7, with D tentatively TRBD2 (5 bases). Trimming shortened V by 8 bases and J by 2 bases, and 22 bases separated the two germline ends. The CDR3 covers 16 residues. Germline V lookup: CDR1 MNHNS, CDR2 SASEGT. The CDR3 sequence: CASRGHRSGTTYEQYF. The CDR3 coding sequence is TGTGCCAGCCGCGGCCATAGGAGCGGAACTACCTACGAGCAGTACTTC.

The chain joins TRBV10-3 to TRBJ2-7, with a tentative D call TRBD1 (6 bases). V gave up 4 bases and J gave up 4 bases, with 11 bases separating them. The V gene's germline CDR1 is ENHRY and CDR2 SYGVKD. The CDR3 totals 13 residues. The CDR3 sequence: CAISVWTDYEQYF. CDR3 coding DNA: TGTGCCATCAGTGTATGGACAGATTACGAGCAGTACTTC.

This clonotype has at least ten counts. The chain has TRBV7-2 and TRBJ2-5; D call uncertain. Germline V gene data show CDR1 as SGHTA and CDR2 as FQGNSA. The length of the CDR3 is 12 residues. Trimming pared 3 bases from V and 5 bases from J, leaving 7 bases between. The CDR3 protein is CASSFQRETQYF. As DNA, the CDR3 is TGTGCCAGCAGCTTTCAAAGGGAGACCCAGTACTTC. Full variable domain (outside the CDR3, taken from reference TRBV7-2 and TRBJ2-5): GAGVSQSPSNKVTEKGKDVELRCDPISGHTALYWYRQSLGQGLEFLIYFQGNSAPDKSGLPSDRFSAERTGGSVSTLTIQRTQQEDSAVYLCASSFQRETQYFGPGTRLLVL.

This clonotype showed up many times. The rearrangement links TRBV7-3 to TRBJ2-6; 8 nucleotides line up with TRBD1. With V trimmed by 4 bases and J by 1 base, 6 bases remained unmatched. The CDR3 consists of 17 residues. In germline, CDR1 is SGHTA, CDR2 FQGTGA. The CDR3 spells CASSSSGGGSGANVLTF. The CDR3 nucleotides are TGTGCCAGCAGCTCCTCAGGGGGCGGGTCTGGGGCCAACGTCCTGACTTTC.

This clonotype was seen only once. The chain joins TRBV2 to TRBJ2-1; 13 positions match TRBD2. V shed 6 bases, J shed 2 bases, and the junction held 10 bases outside the gene matches. The CDR3 spans 18 residues. Looked up from germline, CDR1 is SNHLY and CDR2 is FYNNEI. The CDR3 here is CASRDATSGRSPYNEQFF. CDR3 DNA sequence: TGTGCCAGCAGAGACGCGACTAGCGGGAGGAGTCCCTACAATGAGCAGTTCTTC.

V and J are TRBV6-5 and TRBJ1-2; weak D call: TRBD1 (5 bases). The CDR3 covers 16 residues. Trimming took off 0 bases at V and 4 bases at J, with 15 bases between the two ends. The germline gives CDR1 MNHEY, CDR2 SVGAGI. The CDR3 spells CASSYSTGGTSYGYTF. CDR3 bases: TGTGCCAGCAGTTACTCAACAGGTGGGACCTCCTATGGCTACACCTTC.

The sample holds a few counts of this clonotype. The V and J genes are TRBV20-1 and TRBJ2-3; D is ambiguous. Germline loops: CDR1 DFQATT, CDR2 SNEGSKA (reference sequence). The CDR3 is made up of 10 amino acids. V gave up 3 bases and J gave up 5 bases, with 3 bases separating them. The CDR3 protein is CSASQDTQYF. The CDR3 DNA is TGCAGTGCTAGTCAAGATACGCAGTATTTT.

This clonotype was detected ten times or more. The rearrangement uses TRBV12-3 or TRBV12-4 and TRBJ1-1; D gene uncertain. Trimming removed 2 bases from V and 3 bases from J, with 10 bases in between. CDR3 length: 14 amino acids. The CDR3 bases are TGTGCCAGCAGTTTATCCGGGGAGTACACTGAAGCTTTCTTT. Residues: CASSLSGEYTEAFF.